This TCR beta chain was observed in a study of OX40 agonist ivuxolimab in advanced cancers. Regarding the research as a whole: Ivuxolimab was a fully human IgG2 agonistic monoclonal antibody targeting the costimulatory receptor OX40 (CD134). Prior anti-PD-1, anti-PD-L1 or anti-CTLA-4 therapy was permitted, and less than 45% of dose-escalation patients had received checkpoint inhibitors. The paper covers the monotherapy dose-escalation part of the phase I ivuxolimab trial, which included N of about 50 patients. Peripheral TCRbeta sequencing aimed to test whether ivuxolimab altered TCR sequence diversity and caused clonal T-cell expansion. Among the roughly 54 dose-escalation patients, around 20 had hepatocellular carcinoma, roughly 15 melanoma, 9 renal cell carcinoma and 9 head and neck cancer. In the dose-escalation cohort, more than 80% of patients were male, and the mean age was 60 years with a range of roughly 20 to 80. Intravenous ivuxolimab was administered to patients every 2 weeks at six dose levels: 0.01, 0.1, 0.3, 1.5, 3 and 10 mg/kg. Partial responses occurred in three dose-escalation patients, of whom one had hepatocellular carcinoma and two had cutaneous melanoma.

The trim is 0 bases for V and 2 bases for J, with a gap of 14 bases between the germline ends. The germline V gene (reference sequence) gives CDR1 as SGHKS and CDR2 as YYEKEE. The CDR3 has 16 amino acids, counting the end cysteine and phenylalanine. Here the CDR3 DNA is all that survives: 48 bases in frame from base 1. Here is what the overall study found, with its caveats: At doses of 0.1 to 3.0 mg/kg, clonal expansion of both CD4+ and CD8+ T cells in blood was seen between baseline and week 6. In the 0.1-3.0 mg/kg groups, partial responders had among the lowest normalized peripheral clonal expansion, particularly in CD8+ T cells. Which antigens the clonally expanded peripheral T cells were specific for was not determined. On average, CD8+ T cells showed more expanded clones than CD4+ T cells after ivuxolimab. Low levels of normalized T-cell clonal expansion were also seen in some patients who did not respond.

Patients with autoimmune disease history or receiving systemic immunosuppression were excluded from the trial. In every dose cohort, peripheral blood was drawn for TCR sequencing at baseline, cycle 4 day 1, and cycle 7 day 1. Samples came from an open-label, multicenter, first-in-human phase I dose-escalation trial of ivuxolimab. Adults with locally advanced or metastatic head and neck squamous cell, hepatocellular, melanoma or renal cell carcinoma were enrolled in the trial. Before TCR sequencing, CD4+ T cells and CD8+ T cells were sorted from peripheral blood as separate populations. Remarks on this clone: Its antigen remains unidentified. No clone much larger than this one lies a single base away; base qualities are absent.

To sequence the TCRbeta CDR3 region, genomic DNA was isolated from the sorted cells. TCRbeta CDR3 regions were sequenced using the immunoSEQ Assay. The table was pulled from immuneACCESS by TCRdb, which kept in-frame rearrangements only. Such tables lose some clones; where checked, under half of the loss comes from unresolved V genes, and the rest has no known cause. For this sample there are about 53,000 clones; roughly 84% appear just once. Roughly 1.5% of the sample is taken by the ten largest. This TCR was sampled from an adult with an advanced solid tumor such as melanoma, head and neck, liver or kidney cancer. The sequencing used CD4+ or CD8+ T cells sorted from blood, collected in a trial of the OX40 agonist ivuxolimab. Rearrangement joined TRBV5-5 to TRBJ1-1; the D region possibly corresponds to TRBD1 (5 bases align). The CDR3 reads as follows: CASSLAFARDNTEAFF. The bases are TGTGCCAGCAGCTTGGCCTTTGCCAGGGATAACACTGAAGCTTTCTTT.